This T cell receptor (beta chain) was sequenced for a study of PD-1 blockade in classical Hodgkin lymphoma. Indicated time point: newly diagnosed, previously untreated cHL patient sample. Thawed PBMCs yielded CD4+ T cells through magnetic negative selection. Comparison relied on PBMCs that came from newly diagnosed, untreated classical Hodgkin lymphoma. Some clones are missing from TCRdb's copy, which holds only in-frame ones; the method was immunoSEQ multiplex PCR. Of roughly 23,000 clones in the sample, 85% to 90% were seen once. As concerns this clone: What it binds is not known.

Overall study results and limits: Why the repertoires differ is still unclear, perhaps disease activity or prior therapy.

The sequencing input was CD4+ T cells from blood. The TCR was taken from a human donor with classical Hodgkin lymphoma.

The CDR3 is CASSFGTGSYNEQFF. CDR3 nucleotide sequence: TGCGCCAGCAGCTTCGGGACAGGGTCCTACAATGAGCAGTTCTTC. J is TRBJ2-1 and V is TRBV5-1, with 9 nucleotides matching TRBD1. The junction had 1 base not matched to a gene; V was cut back by 2 bases and J by 1 base. The CDR3 contains 15 residues. Looked up from germline, CDR1 is SGHRS and CDR2 is YFSETQ.